This T cell receptor (beta chain) was profiled in a study of vaccination effects on CD4 cells after COVID-19. Study-wide findings and caveats: Clones arising from infection and from vaccination showed marked clonal contraction late after vaccination.

As for this clone: Its antigen is as yet unknown.

Viral peptide pool expansion of antigen-specific CD4+ T cells preceded sequencing in the ViraFEST assay. Culture proceeded for approximately 9 days, and CD4+ T cells were then isolated. Each vaccine recipient was nucleocapsid antibody negative and had no prior SARS-CoV-2 infection. TCRdb's table, derived via immunoSEQ multiplex PCR, lists solely in-frame clones and lacks some. The repertoire holds around 30,000 clones, roughly 62% seen once, with under 30% in the top ten. Trimming took 0 bases from V and 4 from J, leaving 10 bases between them. Germline V gene sequence: CDR1 SGHTA, CDR2 FQGNSA. The CDR3 runs 15 residues.

The chain combines TRBV7-2 with TRBJ1-3, with D possibly TRBD1 on 5 matching bases. Source: CD4+ T cells from PBMCs cultured with HCoV-229E spike peptides, taken before COVID-19 vaccination. The TCR sequence derives from a human donor who received a COVID-19 vaccine. Here the CDR3 reads CASSLATGPGNTIYF. The CDR3 nucleotides read TGTGCCAGCAGCTTAGCGACGGGGCCAGGAAACACCATATATTTT. The full variable domain, in which reference TRBV7-2 and TRBJ1-3 provide the parts outside the CDR3, is GAGVSQSPSNKVTEKGKDVELRCDPISGHTALYWYRQSLGQGLEFLIYFQGNSAPDKSGLPSDRFSAERTGGSVSTLTIQRTQQEDSAVYLCASSLATGPGNTIYFGEGSWLTVV.